This is a list of T cell receptor beta chains from one sample in a study of blood T cell repertoires in COVID-19. Repertoires were generated with immunoSEQ multiplex PCR, while TCRdb's copy carries only in-frame clones and drops some. The table has tens of thousands of clones, approximately 90% seen once; the top ten hold around 4.9%. The material sequenced was peripheral blood. The receptors derive from a woman at least 80 years old with active COVID-19. The conserved cysteine and the conserved F or W are not part of the CDR3 here. Fields, in order: J gene, V gene, CDR3 protein.

J gene: TRBJ1-3
V gene: TRBV7-2
CDR3 protein: ASSPRQGLSGNTIY

J gene: TRBJ2-5
V gene: TRBV28
CDR3 protein: ASSFGRRGGETQY

J gene: TRBJ1-2
V gene: TRBV30
CDR3 protein: AWIPDRANYGYT

J gene: TRBJ2-3
V gene: TRBV29-1
CDR3 protein: SVILTSGSTDTQY

J gene: TRBJ2-5
V gene: TRBV19
CDR3 protein: ASSVLAGEETQY

J gene: TRBJ1-2
V gene: TRBV5-4
CDR3 protein: ASSVTTGGYT

J gene: TRBJ1-4
V gene: TRBV6-4
CDR3 protein: ASSAGGANEKLF

J gene: TRBJ2-3
V gene: TRBV24-1
CDR3 protein: ATSRAGGGEDTQY

J gene: TRBJ1-1
V gene: TRBV10-3
CDR3 protein: AISANTANTEAF

J gene: TRBJ2-2
V gene: TRBV3-1/TRBV3-2
CDR3 protein: ASSQPWVTSGVNTGELF

J gene: TRBJ1-4
V gene: TRBV18
CDR3 protein: ASSPTGGATNEKLF

J gene: TRBJ2-7
V gene: TRBV5-4
CDR3 protein: ASSRGGAGGEYEQY